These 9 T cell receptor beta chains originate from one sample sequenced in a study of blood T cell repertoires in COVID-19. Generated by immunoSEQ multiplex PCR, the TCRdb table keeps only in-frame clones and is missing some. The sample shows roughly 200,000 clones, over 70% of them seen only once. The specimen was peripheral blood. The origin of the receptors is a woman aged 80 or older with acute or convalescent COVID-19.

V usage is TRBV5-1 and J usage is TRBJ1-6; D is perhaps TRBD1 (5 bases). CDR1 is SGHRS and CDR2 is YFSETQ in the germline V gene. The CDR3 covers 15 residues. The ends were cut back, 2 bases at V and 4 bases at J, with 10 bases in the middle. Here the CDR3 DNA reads TGCGCCAGCAGCTTCGGTCAGGGATATAATTCACCCCTCCACTTT. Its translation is CASSFGQGYNSPLHF.

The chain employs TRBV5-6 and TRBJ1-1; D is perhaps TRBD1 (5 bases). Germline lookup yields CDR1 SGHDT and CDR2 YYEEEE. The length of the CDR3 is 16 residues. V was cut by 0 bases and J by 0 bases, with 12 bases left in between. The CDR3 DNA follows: TGTGCCAGCAGCTTGGTTGGGGGGTTAATGAACACTGAAGCTTTCTTT. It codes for CASSLVGGLMNTEAFF. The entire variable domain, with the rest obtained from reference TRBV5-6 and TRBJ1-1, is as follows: DAGVTQSPTHLIKTRGQQVTLRCSPKSGHDTVSWYQQALGQGPQFIFQYYEEEERQRGNFPDRFSGHQFPNYSSELNVNALLLGDSALYLCASSLVGGLMNTEAFFGQGTRLTVV.

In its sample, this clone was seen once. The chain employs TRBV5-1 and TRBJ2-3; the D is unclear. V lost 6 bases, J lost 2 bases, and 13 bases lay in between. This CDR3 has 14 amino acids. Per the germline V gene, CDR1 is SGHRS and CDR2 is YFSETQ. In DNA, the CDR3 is TGCGCCAGCACCCTCGACACGAACACAGATACGCAGTATTTT. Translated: CASTLDTNTDTQYF.

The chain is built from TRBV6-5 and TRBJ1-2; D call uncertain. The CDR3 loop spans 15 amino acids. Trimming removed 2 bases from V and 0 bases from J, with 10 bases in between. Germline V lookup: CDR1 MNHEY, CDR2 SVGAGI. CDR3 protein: CASSYTARTNYGYTF. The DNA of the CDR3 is TGTGCCAGCAGTTACACGGCGAGGACTAACTATGGCTACACCTTC.

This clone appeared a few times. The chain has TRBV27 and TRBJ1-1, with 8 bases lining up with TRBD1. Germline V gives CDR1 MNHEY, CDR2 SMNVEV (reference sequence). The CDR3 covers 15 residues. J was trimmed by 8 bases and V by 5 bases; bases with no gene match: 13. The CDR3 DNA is TGTGCCAGCAGTCCCCGCCCCAGGGGGCGCGGGGAAGCTTTCTTT. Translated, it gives CASSPRPRGRGEAFF.

CDR3 amino acids: CASSAGLVGTGELFF. The CDR3 DNA sequence: TGTGCCAGCAGCGCCGGACTAGTTGGGACCGGGGAGCTGTTTTTT. The chain has TRBV5-6 and TRBJ2-2; TRBD2 matches 7 bases. V was clipped by 4 bases and J by 5 bases; unmatched bases: 8. The CDR3 totals 15 residues. Germline lookup yields CDR1 SGHDT and CDR2 YYEEEE.

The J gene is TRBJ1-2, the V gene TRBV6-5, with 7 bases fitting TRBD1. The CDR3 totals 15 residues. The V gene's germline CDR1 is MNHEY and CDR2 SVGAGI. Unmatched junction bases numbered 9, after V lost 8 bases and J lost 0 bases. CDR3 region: CASGDRGRANYGYTF. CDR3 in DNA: TGTGCCAGCGGGGACAGAGGCAGGGCTAACTATGGCTACACCTTC.

CDR3 sequence reads: CASTSGVEPYGYTF. DNA for the CDR3: TGTGCCAGCACCTCCGGGGTTGAACCCTATGGCTACACCTTC. V and J are TRBV5-4 and TRBJ1-2; D remains ambiguous. The V gene lost 6 bases and the J gene lost 4 bases, with 16 bases spanning the gap. The V gene's germline CDR1 is SGHNT and CDR2 YYREEE (reference sequence). CDR3 length equals 14 residues.

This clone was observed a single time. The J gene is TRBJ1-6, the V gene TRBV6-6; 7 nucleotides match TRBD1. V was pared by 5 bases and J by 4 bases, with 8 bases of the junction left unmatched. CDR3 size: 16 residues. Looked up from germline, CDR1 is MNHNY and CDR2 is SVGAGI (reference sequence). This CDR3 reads CASSLGRQGYNSPLHF. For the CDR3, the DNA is TGTGCCAGCAGTCTGGGTCGACAGGGTTATAATTCACCCCTCCACTTT.